The clone carrying this T cell receptor (beta chain) was seen more than once but under ten times. This sample is drawn from a study of T cells in Graves' hyperthyroidism and ophthalmopathy. Amplification targeted TCR beta CDR3 regions from RNA transcripts. Primed by the HTBI set, a first-round RT-PCR was run on the TCR CDR3. MiXCR, run by TCRdb on the multiplex PCR reads, gives a single entry per CDR3 protein. This sample has about 420,000 distinct CDR3 sequences, with roughly an eighth found just once. The CDR3 is 14 amino acids. Germline CDR1 and CDR2: DFQATT and SNEGSKA (reference sequence). Trimming removed 1 base from V and 5 bases from J; junction bases left unmatched: 5.

The receptor was isolated from a woman aged 18-29 years with Graves' hyperthyroidism. The specimen was blood. The chain recombines TRBV20-1 with TRBJ2-5; 9 bases fit TRBD2. The CDR3 region has the DNA TGCAGTGCTAGAGTAGCGGGAGTTCAGGAGACCCAGTACTTC. Amino acids: CSARVAGVQETQYF.